The 28 T cell receptor beta chains below were found in one sample sequenced in a study of blood T cell repertoires in COVID-19. This table comes from immunoSEQ multiplex PCR, and its TCRdb copy is limited to in-frame clones, with some not included. Among tens of thousands of clones listed, over 75% were seen once. The sequencing sample was made of peripheral blood. These receptors were collected from a human donor with acute or convalescent COVID-19. The donor label of this sample is uncertain.

The chain couples TRBV21-1 to TRBJ2-1; the table's TRBD2 call for D was not verified on the DNA. TRBV21-1 is reported as a pseudogene. The CDR3 totals 13 residues. DNA for the CDR3: TGTGCCACCGGGACTACCTTACACAATGAGCAGTTCTTC. This translates into CATGTTLHNEQFF.

The gene calls are TRBV5-1 and TRBJ1-2; D is unclear. Germline-derived CDR1 and CDR2 are SGHRS and YFSETQ. Trimming left V 1 base short and J 0 bases short, with 10 bases between. The CDR3 contains 15 residues. The CDR3 region is CASSLTWSTNYGYTF. CDR3 coding DNA: TGCGCCAGCAGCTTGACGTGGAGTACTAACTATGGCTACACCTTC.

This rearrangement joins TRBV6-5 to TRBJ1-2; TRBD1 matches at 9 bases. Germline V gives CDR1 MNHEY, CDR2 SVGAGI. J gave up 6 bases and V 6 bases, and 5 bases lay outside the gene matches. There are 13 residues in the CDR3. CDR3 loop: CASSLDRGDGYTF. Written as DNA, the CDR3 is TGTGCCAGCAGCCTCGACAGGGGGGATGGCTACACCTTC.

The genes are TRBV18 and TRBJ2-5, with D unresolved. This CDR3 has 15 amino acids. Trimming shortened V by 0 bases and J by 0 bases, and 8 bases separated the two germline ends. The V gene's germline CDR1 is KGHSH and CDR2 LQKENI. Here the CDR3 reads CASSPPFRYQETQYF. In DNA, the CDR3 is TGTGCCAGCTCACCACCGTTCAGGTACCAAGAGACCCAGTACTTC.

This clone has just a few counts. The chain uses TRBV27 and TRBJ2-7, with D possibly being TRBD2 (5 bases). The germline V and J ends were trimmed by 7 bases and 3 bases, with 13 bases remaining between them. The CDR3 has 13 amino acids. Germline CDR1 is MNHEY and CDR2 is SMNVEV (reference sequence). CDR3 bases: TGTGCCAGCACTCAAGGAGGACGCTACGAGCAGTACTTC. Residues: CASTQGGRYEQYF.

The gene calls are TRBV18 and TRBJ1-1, with D unresolved. The CDR3 has 12 amino acids. Germline CDR1 KGHSH, CDR2 LQKENI. Trimming removed 3 bases from V and 1 base from J, with 3 bases in between. This CDR3 is CASSPANTEAFF. DNA for the CDR3: TGTGCCAGCTCACCGGCGAACACTGAAGCTTTCTTT.

The J gene is TRBJ1-1, the V gene TRBV6-5; no reliable D call. V lost 2 bases, J lost 1 base, and 8 bases lay in between. This CDR3 is 14 amino acids long. From germline, CDR1 is MNHEY and CDR2 SVGAGI. CDR3 in amino acids: CASSYGSRNTEAFF. The CDR3 nucleotides are TGTGCCAGCAGTTACGGTTCGAGGAACACTGAAGCTTTCTTT.

The chain carries TRBV7-2 and TRBJ1-2, with a weak D call TRBD1 (6 bases). Trimming left V 5 bases short and J 4 bases short, with 17 bases between. The CDR3 totals 15 residues. Germline V gene sequence: CDR1 SGHTA, CDR2 FQGNSA. CDR3 in amino acids: CASSPTQQGFYGYTF. CDR3 bases: TGTGCCAGCAGCCCTACCCAACAGGGCTTCTATGGCTACACCTTC.

CDR3 sequence: CASRVQGALARTEAFF. The CDR3, as DNA: TGTGCCAGTAGGGTACAGGGGGCCCTCGCGAGAACTGAAGCTTTCTTT. V is TRBV19 and J is TRBJ1-1, with TRBD1 matching 9 bases. The CDR3 extends over 16 amino acids. Germline CDR1 is LNHDA and CDR2 is SQIVND (reference sequence). The junction had 13 bases not matched to a gene; V was cut back by 6 bases and J by 5 bases.

The chain employs TRBV12-3 or TRBV12-4 and TRBJ1-3, with D perhaps TRBD1 (5 bases). The V gene lost 10 bases and the J gene lost 1 base, with 11 bases spanning the gap. The CDR3 sequence is 13 residues long. The CDR3 loop is CAINGGSGNTIYF. The DNA for the CDR3 is TGTGCCATCAATGGGGGGTCTGGAAACACCATATATTTT.

This chain joins TRBV7-3 and TRBJ2-7; D is possibly TRBD2 (6 bases). The CDR3 runs to 12 residues. Germline-derived CDR1 and CDR2 are SGHTA and FQGTGA. Between the trimmed V and J ends, which lost 1 base and 7 bases, there was a span of 8 bases. In DNA form, the CDR3 reads TGTGCCAGCAGCTTAATGACTAGGGAGCAGTACTTC. Its protein is CASSLMTREQYF.

The chain has TRBV28 and TRBJ1-5; 8 bases are shared with TRBD1. The germline V gene encodes CDR1 MDHEN and CDR2 SYDVKM. Unmatched junction bases numbered 8, after V lost 6 bases and J lost 1 base. This CDR3 has 16 residues. CDR3 in DNA: TGTGCCAGCAGCCCTGGATGGGACAGGAGCAATCAGCCCCAGCATTTT. Its protein is CASSPGWDRSNQPQHF.

The V and J genes are TRBV18 and TRBJ2-1, with D perhaps TRBD1 (5 bases). This CDR3 is built from 15 residues. CDR1 is KGHSH and CDR2 is LQKENI in the germline V gene. Trimming took 5 bases from V and 2 from J, leaving 13 bases between them. Here the CDR3 reads CASSSEGHPYNEQFF. The CDR3 DNA reads as TGTGCCAGCTCATCTGAAGGACACCCCTACAATGAGCAGTTCTTC. Full variable domain (missing parts from reference TRBV18 and TRBJ2-1): NAGVMQNPRHLVRRRGQEARLRCSPMKGHSHVYWYRQLPEEGLKFMVYLQKENIIDESGMPKERFSAEFPKEGPSILRIQQVVRGDSAAYFCASSSEGHPYNEQFFGPGTRLTVL.

This clone was observed a handful of times. V gene TRBV6-2 or TRBV6-3 combines with J gene TRBJ1-4; 8 nucleotides align to TRBD1. The CDR3 has 14 amino acids. Losses at the gene ends were 5 bases for V and 8 bases for J; bases not matched to a gene: 7. Germline-derived CDR1 and CDR2 are MNHEY and SVGEGT. CDR3 nucleotides: TGTGCCAGCAGTCCCAGGGGGCTGGTGGAAAAACTGTTTTTT. As protein: CASSPRGLVEKLFF.

V and J are TRBV5-6 and TRBJ1-2, with 8 bases that match TRBD1. The length of the CDR3 is 16 residues. The J segment lost 1 base and the V segment lost 3 bases, leaving 8 bases of the junction unmatched. CDR1 is SGHDT, CDR2 YYEEEE, per germline. The CDR3 DNA reads as TGTGCCAGCAGCTCTGGGACAGGCGGCTTTAACTATGGCTACACCTTC. Translated, it gives CASSSGTGGFNYGYTF.

CDR3 protein: CASSPRTGGRTDTQYF. The CDR3 nucleotides are TGTGCCAGTAGTCCCCGAACAGGGGGCCGCACAGATACGCAGTATTTT. This sequence joins TRBV19 and TRBJ2-3; 9 bases are a match to TRBD1. The CDR3 spans 16 residues. V lost 5 bases to trimming and J lost 1 base; unmatched junction nucleotides: 7. Germline assignment: CDR1 LNHDA and CDR2 SQIVND (reference sequence).

The rearrangement links TRBV29-1 to TRBJ2-7, with D maybe TRBD1 (6 bases). CDR3 length equals 11 residues. Germline CDR1 and CDR2: SQVTM and ANQGSEA. Trimming cost V 5 bases and J 7 bases, with 12 bases left between them. This CDR3 reads CSVYRGQEQYF. The CDR3 region has the DNA TGCAGCGTTTATAGGGGACAAGAGCAGTACTTC.

This sequence joins TRBV19 and TRBJ1-2; 7 positions match TRBD1. Trimming removed 0 bases from V and 4 bases from J; junction bases left unmatched: 11. The V gene's germline CDR1 is LNHDA and CDR2 SQIVND (reference sequence). The CDR3 runs to 17 residues. The CDR3 loop is CASSIDIPGQFLYGYTF. CDR3 bases: TGTGCCAGTAGTATAGATATACCGGGACAGTTTCTCTATGGCTACACCTTC.

This clone has just one count. The V gene is TRBV28, the J gene TRBJ2-1; 7 bases align to TRBD2. V lost 5 bases, J lost 0 bases, and 7 bases stayed unmatched. The germline gives CDR1 MDHEN, CDR2 SYDVKM. The CDR3 contains 16 residues. The CDR3 protein is CASSALLATSYNEQFF. The CDR3 nucleotides are TGTGCCAGCAGTGCCCTACTAGCGACCTCCTACAATGAGCAGTTCTTC.

About this clone: The same CDR3 is also encoded by other DNA sequences in this sample. The J gene is TRBJ1-5, the V gene TRBV2, with TRBD1 matching 7 bases. CDR1 and CDR2 from the germline V gene are SNHLY and FYNNEI. J gave up 4 bases and V 7 bases, and 7 bases lay outside the gene matches. The CDR3 has 14 amino acids. The CDR3 DNA sequence: TGTGCCAGCAATTCGGGACAGCCAAATCAGCCCCAGCATTTT. It yields the protein CASNSGQPNQPQHF.

The CDR3: CASTPRGSSYNEQFF. CDR3 DNA: TGTGCCAGCACCCCCAGGGGGAGCTCCTACAATGAGCAGTTCTTC. This sequence joins TRBV27 and TRBJ2-1; the match to TRBD1 covers 7 bases. CDR3 size: 15 residues. In germline, CDR1 is MNHEY, CDR2 SMNVEV (reference sequence). Germline trimming cut 7 bases from V and 0 bases from J; bases unmatched to any gene: 6.

The chain is built from TRBV6-1 and TRBJ1-1, with 8 positions matching TRBD1. Unmatched junction bases numbered 3, after V lost 0 bases and J lost 9 bases. The CDR3 loop spans 13 amino acids. From germline, CDR1 is MNHNS and CDR2 SASEGT. Written as DNA, the CDR3 is TGTGCCAGCAGTGAAGCGAGGACAGGGAAAGCTTTCTTT. Translation gives CASSEARTGKAFF.

CDR3 DNA sequence: TGTGCCAGCAGCTCCAAGCGGGGGGGTCAAGATACGCAGTATTTT. Translated: CASSSKRGGQDTQYF. V usage is TRBV5-4 and J usage is TRBJ2-3; 10 positions agree with TRBD2. CDR1 and CDR2 (germline): SGHNT, YYREEE (reference sequence). The V gene end was trimmed by 3 bases and the J gene end by 5 bases; junction bases not matched to a gene: 6. The CDR3 totals 15 residues.

The V gene is TRBV27, the J gene TRBJ2-1, with TRBD2 matching 9 bases. The CDR3 spans 15 residues. The V gene end was trimmed by 6 bases and the J gene end by 5 bases; junction bases not matched to a gene: 8. Per germline, CDR1 MNHEY and CDR2 SMNVEV (reference sequence). CDR3 protein: CASRWLAGVHNEQFF. CDR3 coding DNA: TGTGCCAGCAGATGGTTAGCGGGGGTACACAATGAGCAGTTCTTC.

The chain combines TRBV30 with TRBJ2-1; possibly TRBD2 for D (6 bases). V lost 4 bases and J 10 bases, leaving 11 bases between the germline ends. The CDR3 runs to 11 residues. The germline V gene encodes CDR1 GTSNPN and CDR2 SVGIG (reference sequence). CDR3 nucleotides: TGTGCCTGGATCCAACGGGGGGAGCAGTTCTTC. This codes for CAWIQRGEQFF.

The chain has TRBV2 and TRBJ2-1; D might be TRBD2 (5 bases). The V gene lost 8 bases and the J gene lost 0 bases, with 17 bases spanning the gap. The CDR3 extends over 16 amino acids. Germline V gene data show CDR1 as SNHLY and CDR2 as FYNNEI. As DNA, the CDR3 is TGTGCCAGCGAGCGGCAAGGGTCGAGCTCCTACAATGAGCAGTTCTTC. Amino acids: CASERQGSSSYNEQFF. The variable domain in full, with the rest retrieved from reference TRBV2 and TRBJ2-1, is EPEVTQTPSHQVTQMGQEVILRCVPISNHLYFYWYRQILGQKVEFLVSFYNNEISEKSEIFDDQFSVERPDGSNFTLKIRSTKLEDSAMYFCASERQGSSSYNEQFFGPGTRLTVL.

The chain recombines TRBV21-1 with TRBJ2-7; TRBD2 reflects the table's D call only, with no check against the DNA. TRBV21-1 is designated a pseudogene. The CDR3 extends over 9 amino acids. CDR3 nucleotide sequence: TGTGCCTCATGGGGGGGCGAACCCTTC. As protein: CASWGGEPF.

The chain is built from TRBV30 and TRBJ1-1, with 7 bases lining up with TRBD1. This CDR3 region has 14 residues. Germline V CDR1 and CDR2: GTSNPN, SVGIG (reference sequence). With 5 bases clipped from V and 11 bases from J, the junction kept 17 bases outside the gene matches. CDR3 in DNA: TGTGCCTGGGGTCGGGGGACAGCCATCACGGGGGCTTTCTTT. It yields the protein CAWGRGTAITGAFF.